The next 4 T cell receptor beta chains were all read from a single sample in a study of shared clonotypes between healthy human individuals. Produced via immunoSEQ multiplex PCR; TCRdb's table is partial and in-frame only. The data hold about 1 million clones, with about 70% observed a single time. Source material: memory CD4+ T cells sorted from blood. Documented subset: CD45RA-negative fraction. These receptors came from a man aged 18 to 30 in good health.

The J gene is TRBJ1-4, the V gene TRBV15, with TRBD1 matching over 8 bases. With 6 bases clipped from V and 4 bases from J, the junction kept 13 bases outside the gene matches. The CDR3 totals 17 residues. The V gene's germline CDR1 is LNHNV and CDR2 YYDKDF (reference sequence). CDR3 DNA: TGTGCCACCAGGGACCAGACCGGGACAGGCTTTAATGAAAAACTGTTTTTT. It specifies CATRDQTGTGFNEKLFF.

The chain combines TRBV11-2 with TRBJ2-5; D is possibly TRBD2 (6 bases). The CDR3 runs 16 residues. Germline-derived CDR1 and CDR2 are SGHAT and FQNNGV. V lost 2 bases and J 2 bases, leaving 15 bases between the germline ends. The CDR3 region is CASSLPLAGLQETQYF. The CDR3 DNA sequence: TGTGCCAGCAGCTTACCTTTGGCGGGATTACAAGAGACCCAGTACTTC. The full variable domain, its missing parts supplied by reference TRBV11-2 and TRBJ2-5, is EAGVAQSPRYKIIEKRQSVAFWCNPISGHATLYWYQQILGQGPKLLIQFQNNGVVDDSQLPKDRFSAERLKGVDSTLKIQPAKLEDSAVYLCASSLPLAGLQETQYFGPGTRLLVL.

This clone came up once. The junction departs from the called germline gene at one end, perhaps through a read error. The genes are TRBV30 and TRBJ1-2, with a possible D match to TRBD1 (5 bases). This CDR3 is 14 amino acids long. Germline V CDR1 and CDR2: GTSNPN, SVGIG (reference sequence). CDR3: CAWSPGGTNCGYTF. For the CDR3, the DNA is TGTGCCTGGAGTCCGGGGGGAACTAACTGTGGCTACACCTTC.

A single count supports this clone. The chain has TRBV6-4 and TRBJ2-2; D gene unclear. This CDR3 is 14 amino acids long. V lost 5 bases and J 2 bases, leaving 9 bases between the germline ends. Looked up from germline, CDR1 is MRHNA and CDR2 is SNTAGT. The CDR3, as DNA: TGTGCCAGCAGTCCCCATTTAAACACCGGGGAGCTGTTTTTT. This codes for CASSPHLNTGELFF.